This TCR beta chain is from a study of control samples from healthy donors and cancer patients (dated by TCRdb to 2020 to 2021). A remark on this clone: The clone's antigen remains unknown. It has no much larger one-base neighbor in the sample; base qualities were not kept.

The V end loses 3 bases and the J end loses 0 bases, and a stretch of 5 bases separates them. Taken from cysteine to phenylalanine, the CDR3 has 14 residues. Here the CDR3 DNA is all that survives: 42 bases in frame from base 1. Based on the germline V gene (reference sequence), the CDR1 and CDR2 sequences are LNHDA and SQIVND. The library was generated by the immunoSEQ multiplex PCR assay. The source is immuneACCESS, and TCRdb retained only in-frame sequences with V and J called. Part of the clones is not carried over; for the studies checked, unresolved V genes explain less than half of this, and the remainder is unexplained. Within this sample are 40,000 to 65,000 clones, with roughly 87% of them counted one time only. Jointly, the top ten make up over 12% of the sample.

In this chain, TRBV19 is recombined with TRBJ1-4; the D gene lacks a confident call. This clonotype originated in a man in his sixties with head and neck cancer. The sample comprised PBMCs. The CDR3 here reads CASSIGATNEKLFF. The nucleotide sequence is TGTGCCAGTAGTATCGGAGCAACTAATGAAAAACTGTTTTTT.